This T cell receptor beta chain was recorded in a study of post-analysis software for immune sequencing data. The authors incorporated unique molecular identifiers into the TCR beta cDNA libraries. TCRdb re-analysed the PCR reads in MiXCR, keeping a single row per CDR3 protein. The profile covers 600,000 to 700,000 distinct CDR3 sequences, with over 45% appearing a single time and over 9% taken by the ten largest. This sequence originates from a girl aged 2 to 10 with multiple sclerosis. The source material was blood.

As DNA, the CDR3 is TGTGCCAGCAGTCCATCTAAGACGGGACAGGGAGCGAATGAGCAGTTCTTC. It specifies CASSPSKTGQGANEQFF. The V and J genes are TRBV25-1 and TRBJ2-1; TRBD1 aligns across 9 bases. Germline loops: CDR1 MGHDK, CDR2 SYGVNS. J was trimmed by 7 bases and V by 5 bases; bases with no gene match: 15. The CDR3 has 17 amino acids. The full variable domain, rest sourced from reference TRBV25-1 and TRBJ2-1, is EADIYQTPRYLVIGTGKKITLECSQTMGHDKMYWYQQDPGMELHLIHYSYGVNSTEKGDLSSESTVSRIRTEHFPLTLESARPSHTSQYLCASSPSKTGQGANEQFFGPGTRLTVL.